One sample yielded the 29 T cell receptor beta chains listed below, sequenced in a study of T cells after yellow fever vaccination. TCRdb analysed the 5' RACE reads with MiXCR anew, one entry per CDR3 protein. Of 95,000 to 100,000 distinct CDR3 sequences in the sample, approximately 5.5% were seen once. This material consisted of CD8+ T cells sorted from PBMCs, taken 10 days after the yellow fever booster vaccination. The receptors originated from a man in his late teens or twenties who received the YFV17D yellow fever vaccine.

This clonotype occurred many times. The J gene is TRBJ2-2, the V gene TRBV6-5; tentative D call: TRBD2 (5 bases). CDR1 is MNHEY, CDR2 SVGAGI, per germline. The ends were cut back, 10 bases at V and 1 base at J, with 10 bases in the middle. The CDR3 covers 13 residues. The CDR3 spells CATRRGNTGELFF. The CDR3 DNA follows: TGTGCCACCCGACGGGGGAACACCGGGGAGCTGTTTTTT.

This chain joins TRBV5-1 and TRBJ2-5; D uncertain. CDR3 length equals 15 residues. Germline V CDR1 and CDR2: SGHRS, YFSETQ. The V end was cut by 1 base, the J end by 2 bases, with 12 bases between. DNA for the CDR3: TGCGCCAGCAGCTTGTGGTCCGGTTTACAAGAGACCCAGTACTTC. Residues: CASSLWSGLQETQYF.

This clonotype appeared many times. The CDR3 is CASSISGGSGSDEQFF. The CDR3 nucleotides are TGTGCCAGCAGTATTAGCGGGGGCAGTGGTTCGGATGAGCAGTTCTTC. The chain couples TRBV6-5 to TRBJ2-1; 9 nucleotides line up with TRBD2. The CDR3 has 16 amino acids. The germline V gene encodes CDR1 MNHEY and CDR2 SVGAGI. J lost 8 bases, V lost 5 bases, and 13 bases had no gene match.

A few counts support this clonotype. This chain joins TRBV5-1 and TRBJ1-1, with 7 bases aligning to TRBD1. CDR1 SGHRS and CDR2 YFSETQ come from the germline V gene. The CDR3 has 13 residues. Trimming at V came to 2 bases and at J to 4 bases, leaving 2 bases not matched to a gene. DNA of the CDR3: TGCGCCAGCAGCTTCCAGGGGGTCACTGAAGCTTTCTTT. It codes for CASSFQGVTEAFF.

This clonotype was observed a few times. The V gene is TRBV7-9, the J gene TRBJ2-3, with D maybe TRBD1 (5 bases). Germline CDR1 SEHNR, CDR2 FQNEAQ (reference sequence). The V and J ends lost 5 bases and 4 bases respectively, with 16 bases between them. The CDR3 consists of 15 residues. CDR3 bases: TGTGCCAGCAGCCCCTCCCCAGAAGGGGCAGATACGCAGTATTTT. It specifies CASSPSPEGADTQYF.

This clonotype appeared many times. V is TRBV5-1 and J is TRBJ2-3; no clear D gene. The CDR3 covers 13 residues. The V end lost 1 base, the J end lost 4 bases, and 7 bases lay between the germline ends. Germline V gene data show CDR1 as SGHRS and CDR2 as YFSETQ. Here the CDR3 DNA reads TGCGCCAGCAGCTTGTGGGCAGCAGATACGCAGTATTTT. Translation: CASSLWAADTQYF.

This clonotype was seen a handful of times. The chain carries TRBV12-3 or TRBV12-4 and TRBJ2-5; D may be TRBD1 (6 bases). The V end lost 5 bases, the J end lost 5 bases, and 15 bases lay between the germline ends. The length of the CDR3 is 14 residues. The CDR3, as DNA: TGTGCCAGCAGTCTACAGGGTAGTCGGGAGACCCAGTACTTC. This codes for CASSLQGSRETQYF.

This clonotype was seen a few times. V is TRBV6-5 and J is TRBJ1-4; D unclear. Germline CDR1 and CDR2: MNHEY and SVGAGI. The CDR3 length is 16 residues. Trimming took 0 bases from V and 3 from J, leaving 11 bases between them. The CDR3 loop is CASSYSSSTPNEKLFF. CDR3 nucleotide sequence: TGTGCCAGCAGTTACTCGTCTAGTACTCCTAATGAAAAACTGTTTTTT.

The CDR3 region is CASSLGTGGNYGYTF. As DNA, the CDR3 is TGTGCCAGCAGTCTAGGGACAGGGGGCAACTATGGCTACACCTTC. The chain couples TRBV12-3 or TRBV12-4 to TRBJ1-2; 12 bases align to TRBD1. The CDR3 length is 15 residues. The ends lost 5 bases at V and 2 bases at J; junction bases unmatched: 3.

This chain connects TRBV15 to TRBJ1-3; weak D call: TRBD1 (6 bases). The length of the CDR3 is 15 residues. The ends were cut back, 6 bases at V and 0 bases at J, with 12 bases in the middle. Germline CDR1 and CDR2: LNHNV and YYDKDF (reference sequence). CDR3 DNA: TGTGCCACCAGTACGGGACAAGACTCTGGAAACACCATATATTTT. This gives the protein CATSTGQDSGNTIYF.

The rearrangement joins TRBV7-3 to TRBJ1-6; D not certain. The germline V gene encodes CDR1 SGHTA and CDR2 FQGTGA. This CDR3 is built from 9 residues. V dropped 4 bases and J dropped 11 bases, with 0 bases sitting between them. The CDR3 sequence: CASSSPLHF. The CDR3 DNA reads as TGTGCCAGCAGCTCACCCCTCCACTTT. Combining the CDR3 with reference TRBV7-3 and TRBJ1-6 gives the whole variable domain GAGVSQTPSNKVTEKGKYVELRCDPISGHTALYWYRQSLGQGPEFLIYFQGTGAADDSGLPNDRFFAVRPEGSVSTLKIQRTERGDSAVYLCASSSPLHFGNGTRLTVT.

The rearrangement uses TRBV21-1 and TRBJ2-7; TRBD1, the D gene given by the table, was not confirmed from the DNA. TRBV21-1 is reported as a pseudogene. This CDR3 is built from 18 residues. In DNA, the CDR3 is TGTGCCAGCAGCACGCGCTACTTCTCGACAGGGCGGTACTACGAGCAGTACTTC. This translates into CASSTRYFSTGRYYEQYF.

This chain uses TRBV7-8 with TRBJ1-2; 7 bases map to TRBD1. The ends lost 5 bases at V and 2 bases at J; junction bases unmatched: 11. This CDR3 contains 16 residues. Germline CDR1 SGHVS, CDR2 FQNEAQ. The CDR3 coding sequence is TGTGCCAGCAGCCCCAATCAGGGGGGGAGGAACTATGGCTACACCTTC. Translated: CASSPNQGGRNYGYTF.

V is TRBV12-3 or TRBV12-4 and J is TRBJ2-2; possible D gene TRBD1, 5 bases. V lost 7 bases, J lost 5 bases, and 14 bases lay in between. The CDR3 is made up of 14 amino acids. The CDR3 loop is CASTPAGLTGELFF. The CDR3 nucleotides read TGTGCCAGCACCCCTGCAGGGTTGACCGGGGAGCTGTTTTTT.

In its sample, this clonotype was seen a few times. The rearrangement joins TRBV5-4 to TRBJ2-5; 8 bases fit TRBD2. V gave up 4 bases and J gave up 4 bases; unmatched junction bases: 15. The CDR3 extends over 17 amino acids. In germline, CDR1 is SGHNT, CDR2 YYREEE (reference sequence). CDR3 nucleotides: TGTGCCAGCAGCCGGGGACGGGAGGGTCTAGGCATAGAGACCCAGTACTTC. Its protein product is CASSRGREGLGIETQYF.

This clonotype was counted only a few times. The chain recombines TRBV5-4 with TRBJ2-1, with 10 nucleotides matching TRBD2. V was pared by 4 bases and J by 4 bases, with 5 bases of the junction left unmatched. Per the germline V gene, CDR1 is SGHNT and CDR2 is YYREEE (reference sequence). CDR3 length: 15 residues. Written as DNA, the CDR3 is TGTGCCAGCAGCCCGACTAGCGGGCAATACAATGAGCAGTTCTTC. Protein product: CASSPTSGQYNEQFF.

This clonotype appeared many times. V is TRBV7-9 and J is TRBJ2-2; D is perhaps TRBD2 (5 bases). Germline V gene sequence: CDR1 SEHNR, CDR2 FQNEAQ (reference sequence). Trimming stripped 5 bases from V and 9 bases from J, with 10 bases between. The length of the CDR3 is 12 residues. In DNA form, the CDR3 reads TGTGCCAGCAGCATGCCGGGGAGGGAGCTGTTTTTT. Protein: CASSMPGRELFF. The whole variable domain, remainder taken from reference TRBV7-9 and TRBJ2-2, is DTGVSQNPRHKITKRGQNVTFRCDPISEHNRLYWYRQTLGQGPEFLTYFQNEAQLEKSRLLSDRFSAERPKGSFSTLEIQRTEQGDSAMYLCASSMPGRELFFGEGSRLTVL.

The sample holds a few counts of this clonotype. The chain couples TRBV4-1 to TRBJ2-3, with TRBD2 matching over 13 bases. The length of the CDR3 is 19 residues. Germline CDR1 is MGHRA and CDR2 is YSYEKL. J gave up 4 bases and V 4 bases, and 14 bases lay outside the gene matches. The CDR3 DNA sequence: TGCGCCAGCAGCCTCACTACCAGAGGACTAGCGGGGGTGGCAGATACGCAGTATTTT. It is translated as CASSLTTRGLAGVADTQYF.

This clonotype has at least ten counts. J is TRBJ2-7 and V is TRBV6-5; the match to TRBD1 covers 7 bases. Per germline, CDR1 MNHEY and CDR2 SVGAGI. The J segment lost 6 bases and the V segment lost 6 bases, leaving 11 bases of the junction unmatched. This CDR3 spans 14 amino acids. The CDR3 region has the DNA TGTGCCAGCAGGTCAAGACAGGGATTTGCCGAGCAGTACGTC. It specifies CASRSRQGFAEQYV.

This clonotype was seen at least ten times. The chain carries TRBV27 and TRBJ2-2; D is unresolved. Trimming removed 5 bases from V and 2 bases from J, with 9 bases in between. Looked up from germline, CDR1 is MNHEY and CDR2 is SMNVEV (reference sequence). This CDR3 is 14 amino acids long. The CDR3 DNA sequence: TGTGCCAGCAGTCCCGGGCCCAACACCGGGGAGCTGTTTTTT. Protein product: CASSPGPNTGELFF.

This clonotype was seen only a few times. The J gene is TRBJ2-1, the V gene TRBV4-1; D is ambiguous. This CDR3 is 13 amino acids long. Germline V gene data show CDR1 as MGHRA and CDR2 as YSYEKL. The V end was cut by 1 base, the J end by 3 bases, with 4 bases between. The CDR3 DNA reads as TGCGCCAGCAGCCAAGGAGTCTACAATGAGCAGTTCTTC. Its protein is CASSQGVYNEQFF.

This clonotype was counted a few times. This rearrangement joins TRBV20-1 to TRBJ2-5; D might be TRBD2 (6 bases). Trimming took off 5 bases at V and 2 bases at J, with 18 bases between the two ends. This CDR3 region has 15 residues. Germline V CDR1 and CDR2: DFQATT, SNEGSKA (reference sequence). This chain's CDR3 is CSAEVNTGTQETQYF. The CDR3 DNA reads TGCAGTGCTGAAGTCAACACCGGGACTCAAGAGACCCAGTACTTC.

There are a few counts of this clonotype. This chain joins TRBV3-1 and TRBJ2-7; 9 nucleotides agree with TRBD1. Germline V gives CDR1 LGHDT, CDR2 YNNKEL (reference sequence). Trimming took 2 bases from V and 3 from J; bases not matched to a gene: 5. The CDR3 sequence is 15 residues long. This CDR3 is CASSQQGQGVYEQYF. The CDR3 DNA follows: TGTGCCAGCAGCCAACAGGGACAGGGAGTCTACGAGCAGTACTTC.

V is TRBV9 and J is TRBJ1-1, with unresolved D. Per germline, CDR1 SGDLS and CDR2 YYNGEE. V dropped 0 bases and J dropped 3 bases, with 21 bases sitting between them. The CDR3 sequence is 18 residues long. The CDR3 sequence: CASSVVGQAGQLDTEAFF. The CDR3 DNA is TGTGCCAGCAGCGTAGTAGGTCAGGCGGGCCAGCTAGACACTGAAGCTTTCTTT.

The J gene is TRBJ2-1, the V gene TRBV20-1, with D unclear. The germline V and J ends were trimmed by 2 bases and 5 bases, with 13 bases remaining between them. Germline loops: CDR1 DFQATT, CDR2 SNEGSKA (reference sequence). This CDR3 is 14 amino acids long. CDR3 in amino acids: CSARSSWKNNEQFF. The CDR3 DNA is TGCAGTGCTAGATCCAGCTGGAAAAACAATGAGCAGTTCTTC.

The rearrangement joins TRBV18 to TRBJ1-1, with D perhaps matching TRBD1 (5 bases). Germline values: CDR1 KGHSH, CDR2 LQKENI. Trimming cost V 5 bases and J 8 bases, with 12 bases left between them. CDR3 length equals 12 residues. In DNA, the CDR3 is TGTGCCAGCTCAGACAGATATCGGGAAGCTTTCTTT. Its protein product is CASSDRYREAFF.

This chain connects TRBV5-4 to TRBJ2-3, with D hard to call. From germline, CDR1 is SGHNT and CDR2 YYREEE (reference sequence). CDR3 length: 12 residues. The V end was cut by 4 bases, the J end by 5 bases, with 8 bases between. CDR3 nucleotides: TGTGCCAGCAGCATAGTAGGAGATACGCAGTATTTT. Its translation is CASSIVGDTQYF.

A note on this clonotype: Given a much more abundant clone one base away, this may be a read error. The chain links TRBV7-9 to TRBJ2-1, with D perhaps TRBD1 or TRBD2 (5 bases each). CDR1 and CDR2 from the germline V gene are SEHNR and FQNEAQ (reference sequence). The CDR3 extends over 17 amino acids. V was pared by 5 bases and J by 7 bases, with 24 bases between. In DNA form, the CDR3 reads TGTGCCAGCAGCGACGGGGACCCCGGGTCAGAAGTTAATGAGCAGTTCTTC. Translation: CASSDGDPGSEVNEQFF.

The genes are TRBV6-2 or TRBV6-3 and TRBJ1-5; 8 bases line up with TRBD1. J gave up 9 bases and V 6 bases, and 10 bases lay outside the gene matches. The CDR3 covers 14 residues. The germline CDR1 and CDR2 sequences are MNHEY and SVGEGT. The CDR3 DNA follows: TGTGCCAGCAGCGCCGGACAGGGATGGATGCCCCAGCATTTT. As protein: CASSAGQGWMPQHF.